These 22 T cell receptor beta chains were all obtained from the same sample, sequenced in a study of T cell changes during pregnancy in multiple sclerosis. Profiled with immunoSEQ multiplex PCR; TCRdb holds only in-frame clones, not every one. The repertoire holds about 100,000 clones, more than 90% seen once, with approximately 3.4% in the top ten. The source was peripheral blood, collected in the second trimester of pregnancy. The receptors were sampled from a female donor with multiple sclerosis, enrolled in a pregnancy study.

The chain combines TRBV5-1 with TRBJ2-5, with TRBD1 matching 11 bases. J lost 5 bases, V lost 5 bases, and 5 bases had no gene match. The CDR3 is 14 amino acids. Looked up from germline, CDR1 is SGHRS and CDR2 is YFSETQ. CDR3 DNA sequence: TGCGCCAGCAGAAAGGACAGGGGGCGGGAGACCCAGTACTTC. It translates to CASRKDRGRETQYF.

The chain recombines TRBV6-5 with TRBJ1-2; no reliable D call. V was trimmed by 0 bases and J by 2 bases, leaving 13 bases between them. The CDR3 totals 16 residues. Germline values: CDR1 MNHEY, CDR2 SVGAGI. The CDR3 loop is CASSYSRSPMNYGYTF. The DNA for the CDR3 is TGTGCCAGCAGTTACTCGAGAAGTCCTATGAACTATGGCTACACCTTC.

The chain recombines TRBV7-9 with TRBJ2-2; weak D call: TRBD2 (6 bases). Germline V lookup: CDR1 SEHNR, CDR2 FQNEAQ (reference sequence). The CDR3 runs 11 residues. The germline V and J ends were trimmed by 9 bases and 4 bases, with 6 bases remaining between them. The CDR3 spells CARAGTGELFF. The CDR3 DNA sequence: TGTGCCAGAGCGGGCACCGGGGAGCTGTTTTTT.

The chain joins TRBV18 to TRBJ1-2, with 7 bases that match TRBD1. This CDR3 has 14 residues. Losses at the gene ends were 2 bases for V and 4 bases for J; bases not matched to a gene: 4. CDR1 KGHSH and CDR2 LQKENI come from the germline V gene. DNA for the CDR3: TGTGCCAGCTCACCAGGTGCAGGGGGCTATGGCTACACCTTC. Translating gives CASSPGAGGYGYTF.

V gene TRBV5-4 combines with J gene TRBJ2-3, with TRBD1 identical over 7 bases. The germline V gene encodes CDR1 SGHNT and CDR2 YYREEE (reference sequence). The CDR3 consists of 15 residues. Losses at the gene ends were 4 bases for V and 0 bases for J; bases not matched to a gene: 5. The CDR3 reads CASSLRDRSTDTQYF. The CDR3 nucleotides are TGTGCCAGCAGCCTCCGGGACAGAAGCACAGATACGCAGTATTTT.

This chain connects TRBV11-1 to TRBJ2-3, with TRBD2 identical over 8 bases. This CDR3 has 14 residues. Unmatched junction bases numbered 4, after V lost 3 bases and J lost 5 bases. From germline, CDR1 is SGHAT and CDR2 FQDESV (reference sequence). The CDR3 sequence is CASSFGGLVDTQYF. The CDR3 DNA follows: TGTGCCAGCAGCTTTGGGGGACTAGTAGATACGCAGTATTTT.

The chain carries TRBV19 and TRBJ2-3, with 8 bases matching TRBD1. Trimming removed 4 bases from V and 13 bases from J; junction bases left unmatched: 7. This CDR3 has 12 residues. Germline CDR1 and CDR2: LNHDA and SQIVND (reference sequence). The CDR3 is CASSTDRGSEYF. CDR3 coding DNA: TGTGCCAGTAGTACCGACAGGGGTTCGGAGTATTTT. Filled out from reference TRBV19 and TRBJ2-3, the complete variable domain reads DGGITQSPKYLFRKEGQNVTLSCEQNLNHDAMYWYRQDPGQGLRLIYYSQIVNDFQKGDIAEGYSVSREKKESFPLTVTSAQKNPTAFYLCASSTDRGSEYFGPGTRLTVL.

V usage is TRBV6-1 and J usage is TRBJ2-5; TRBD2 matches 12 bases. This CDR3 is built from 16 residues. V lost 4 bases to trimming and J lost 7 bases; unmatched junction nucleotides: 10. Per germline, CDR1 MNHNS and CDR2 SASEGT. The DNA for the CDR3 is TGTGCCAGCAGTGGGACTAGCGGGATTTCGTTTGCGACCCAGTACTTC. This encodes CASSGTSGISFATQYF.

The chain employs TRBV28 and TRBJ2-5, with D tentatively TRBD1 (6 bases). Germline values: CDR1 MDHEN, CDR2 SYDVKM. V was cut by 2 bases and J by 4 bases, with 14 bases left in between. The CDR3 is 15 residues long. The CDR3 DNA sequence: TGTGCCAGCAGTTTACTCGCGTCACAGGGAGAGACCCAGTACTTC. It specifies CASSLLASQGETQYF.

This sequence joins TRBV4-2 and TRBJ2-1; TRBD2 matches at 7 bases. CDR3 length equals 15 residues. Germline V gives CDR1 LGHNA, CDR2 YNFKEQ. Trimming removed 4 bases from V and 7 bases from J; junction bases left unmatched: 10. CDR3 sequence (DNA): TGTGCCAGCAGCCCATTGACTAGCCTCCTTAATGAGCAGTTCTTC. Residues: CASSPLTSLLNEQFF.

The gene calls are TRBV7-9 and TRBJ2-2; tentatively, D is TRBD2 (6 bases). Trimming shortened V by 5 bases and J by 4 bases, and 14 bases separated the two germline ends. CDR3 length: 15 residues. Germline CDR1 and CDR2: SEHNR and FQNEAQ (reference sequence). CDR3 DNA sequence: TGTGCCAGCAGCCCACCGGGACTCAGCACCGGGGAGCTGTTTTTT. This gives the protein CASSPPGLSTGELFF.

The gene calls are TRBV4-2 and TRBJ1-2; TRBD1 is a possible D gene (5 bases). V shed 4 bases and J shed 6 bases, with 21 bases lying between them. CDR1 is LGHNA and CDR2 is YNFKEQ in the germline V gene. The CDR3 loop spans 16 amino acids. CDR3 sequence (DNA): TGTGCCAGCAGCCCGCCCATTTGGAGGGTAGGGGATGGCTACACCTTC. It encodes CASSPPIWRVGDGYTF.

In DNA form, the CDR3 reads TGCGCCAGCATATCTGGGACTGGCGAGCAGTACTTC. It translates to CASISGTGEQYF. This chain connects TRBV4-1 to TRBJ2-7, with D perhaps matching TRBD2 (6 bases). The germline gives CDR1 MGHRA, CDR2 YSYEKL. This CDR3 spans 12 amino acids. V dropped 7 bases and J dropped 6 bases, with 13 bases sitting between them.

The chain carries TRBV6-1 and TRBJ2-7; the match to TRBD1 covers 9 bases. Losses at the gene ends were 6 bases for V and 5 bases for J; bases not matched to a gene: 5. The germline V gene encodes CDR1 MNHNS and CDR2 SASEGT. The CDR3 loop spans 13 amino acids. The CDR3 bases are TGTGCCAGCAGAACAGGGGGCGGAGACGAGCAGTACTTC. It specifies CASRTGGGDEQYF.

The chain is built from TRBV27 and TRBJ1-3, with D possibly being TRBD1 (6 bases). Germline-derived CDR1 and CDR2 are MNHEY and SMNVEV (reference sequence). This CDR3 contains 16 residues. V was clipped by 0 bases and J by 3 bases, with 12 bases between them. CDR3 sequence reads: CASSLSGGSLGNTIYF. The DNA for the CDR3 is TGTGCCAGCAGTTTATCAGGGGGTTCGCTTGGAAACACCATATATTTT.

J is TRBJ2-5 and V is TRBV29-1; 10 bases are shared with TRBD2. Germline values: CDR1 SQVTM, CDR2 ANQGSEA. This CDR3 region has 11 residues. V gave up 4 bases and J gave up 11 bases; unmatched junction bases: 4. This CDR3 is CSVGASGSQYF. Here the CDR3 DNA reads TGCAGCGTTGGGGCTAGCGGGAGTCAGTACTTC.

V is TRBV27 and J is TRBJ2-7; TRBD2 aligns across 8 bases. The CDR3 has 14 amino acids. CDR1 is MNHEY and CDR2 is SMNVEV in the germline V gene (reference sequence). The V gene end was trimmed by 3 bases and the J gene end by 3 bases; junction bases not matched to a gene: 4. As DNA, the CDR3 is TGTGCCAGCAGTTTGTCCGGGACTAGCTACGAGCAGTACTTC. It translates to CASSLSGTSYEQYF.

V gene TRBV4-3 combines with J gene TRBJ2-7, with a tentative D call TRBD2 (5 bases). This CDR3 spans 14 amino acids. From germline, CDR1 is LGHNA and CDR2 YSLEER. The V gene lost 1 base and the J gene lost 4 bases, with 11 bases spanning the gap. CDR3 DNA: TGCGCCAGCAGCCAAGGGCTAGCCCGATACGAGCAGTACTTC. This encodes CASSQGLARYEQYF.

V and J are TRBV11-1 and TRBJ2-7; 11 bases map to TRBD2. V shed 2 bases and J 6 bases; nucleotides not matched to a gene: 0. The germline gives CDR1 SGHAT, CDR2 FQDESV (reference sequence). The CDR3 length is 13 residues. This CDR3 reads CASSLLAGGEQYF. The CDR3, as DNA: TGTGCCAGCAGCTTACTAGCGGGAGGCGAGCAGTACTTC.

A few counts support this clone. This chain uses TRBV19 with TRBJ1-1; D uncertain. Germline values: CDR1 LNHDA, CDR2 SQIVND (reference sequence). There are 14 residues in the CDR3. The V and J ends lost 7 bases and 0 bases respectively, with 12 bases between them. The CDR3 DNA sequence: TGTGCCAGTACTTCCCTCACTCTGAACACTGAAGCTTTCTTT. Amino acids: CASTSLTLNTEAFF.

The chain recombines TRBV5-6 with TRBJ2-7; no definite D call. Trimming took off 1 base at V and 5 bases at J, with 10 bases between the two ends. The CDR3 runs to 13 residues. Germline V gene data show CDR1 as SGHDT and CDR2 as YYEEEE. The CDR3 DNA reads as TGTGCCAGCAGCTTGACAGTCCTAAACGAGCAGTACTTC. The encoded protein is CASSLTVLNEQYF.

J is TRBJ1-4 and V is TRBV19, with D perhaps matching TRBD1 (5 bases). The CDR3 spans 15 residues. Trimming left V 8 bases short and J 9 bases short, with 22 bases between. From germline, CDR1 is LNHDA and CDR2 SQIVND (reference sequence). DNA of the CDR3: TGTGCCAGTGAGGAGGGGTCCAGGATCGGTAAAAAACTGTTTTTT. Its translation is CASEEGSRIGKKLFF.